These T cell receptor beta chains were read from a single sample in a study of T cells after yellow fever vaccination. Each CDR3 protein gets one entry after TCRdb re-called the 5' RACE reads with MiXCR. The table lists 360,000 or so distinct CDR3 sequences, approximately 10% of them singletons. The sample here was PBMCs, taken on the day of the first yellow fever vaccination. These receptors were taken from a man aged 18 to 35 who received the YFV17D yellow fever vaccine. Each CDR3 is given with its conserved first and last residue. A D gene is named only where the DNA matches it firmly. Clone size is stated in some rows and not others, as once, few, many or a class when expanded.

J gene,V gene,clone size,D gene,CDR3 DNA,CDR3 protein
TRBJ2-5,TRBV7-9,.,.,TGTGCCAGCAGCTTATTCCTGGGGTTAGAGGAGACCCAGTACTTC,CASSLFLGLEETQYF
TRBJ2-3,TRBV6-1,few,.,TGTGCCAGCAGCCCCCCCGAGGGGGTGCCAGATACGCAGTATTTT,CASSPPEGVPDTQYF
TRBJ2-4,TRBV19,.,TRBD1,TGTGCCAGTAGTTCACAAGGGGGCATAGCCAAAAACATTCAGTACTTC,CASSSQGGIAKNIQYF
TRBJ1-2,TRBV5-1,.,TRBD1,TGCGCCAGCAGCTTGGGCCGGACAGGGCCTTATGGCTACACCTTC,CASSLGRTGPYGYTF
TRBJ1-5,TRBV15,few,.,TGTGCCACCAGCAGAGACGGGACGGTGAGCAATCAGCCCCAGCATTTT,CATSRDGTVSNQPQHF
TRBJ1-6,TRBV12-3/TRBV12-4,few,.,TGTGCCAGCAGTCCCCAGGGATCCTATAATTCACCCCTCCACTTT,CASSPQGSYNSPLHF
TRBJ2-1,TRBV6-1,few,TRBD1,TGTGCCAGCAGTGGAGACCCGGGACAGGGGAGCGATGAGCAGTTCTTC,CASSGDPGQGSDEQFF
TRBJ2-2,TRBV20-1,few,.,TGCAGTGCTAGTTTGATACAGGGGGAGCTGTTTTTT,CSASLIQGELFF
TRBJ2-7,TRBV20-1,.,.,TGCAGTGCTAGAGATGCGGGGGCCTCCTACGAGCAGTACTTC,CSARDAGASYEQYF
TRBJ2-3,TRBV5-6,.,.,TGTGCCAGCAGCTCCGGCCTAGCCCCAGATACGCAGTATTTT,CASSSGLAPDTQYF
TRBJ2-5,TRBV12-3/TRBV12-4,.,.,TGTGCCAGCACCAAACGGACAGTCCATCAAGAGACCCAGTACTTC,CASTKRTVHQETQYF